Following are 14 T cell receptor beta chains from one sample sequenced in a study of T cells after posttransplantation cyclophosphamide. A marrow graft followed busulfan-fludarabine conditioning, with cyclophosphamide on days +3 and +4. Some clones are missing from TCRdb's copy, which holds only in-frame ones; the method was immunoSEQ multiplex PCR. The sample lists about 10,000 clones; 70% to 90% were seen once. The specimen was PBMCs, collected approximately 1,900 days after allogeneic stem cell transplant with posttransplant cyclophosphamide. The receptors shown here come from a female patient aged 45-60 years who received an allogeneic stem cell transplant from a related donor, was CMV-positive, and had no GVHD. Some T cells may arise from the graft donor.

V is TRBV29-1 and J is TRBJ2-5; TRBD1 matches at 9 bases. Per germline, CDR1 SQVTM and CDR2 ANQGSEA. V lost 4 bases and J lost 4; bases outside the gene matches: 7. The CDR3 spans 14 residues. In DNA, the CDR3 is TGCAGCGTTGGGGGTGGGACAGGGAGAGAGACCCAGTACTTC. As protein: CSVGGGTGRETQYF.

V usage is TRBV5-1 and J usage is TRBJ1-4; 8 bases line up with TRBD1. Trimming removed 4 bases from V and 0 bases from J; junction bases left unmatched: 5. Germline CDR1 SGHRS, CDR2 YFSETQ. The CDR3 length is 16 residues. In DNA form, the CDR3 reads TGCGCCAGCAGCCGGGACAGGCCCTCAACTAATGAAAAACTGTTTTTT. Amino acid sequence: CASSRDRPSTNEKLFF.

The chain has TRBV15 and TRBJ1-4; the D is unclear. Germline CDR1 reads LNHNV; CDR2 reads YYDKDF (reference sequence). Trimming shortened V by 0 bases and J by 0 bases, and 5 bases separated the two germline ends. The length of the CDR3 is 15 residues. This chain's CDR3 is CATSRDRTTNEKLFF. In nucleotides, the CDR3 is TGTGCCACCAGCAGAGACAGAACAACTAATGAAAAACTGTTTTTT.

The chain links TRBV29-1 to TRBJ2-1, with 7 bases that match TRBD1. The CDR3 has 15 residues. With V trimmed by 6 bases and J by 0 bases, 8 bases remained unmatched. Germline V CDR1 and CDR2: SQVTM, ANQGSEA. In DNA, the CDR3 is TGCAGCGTCTTACCGGCAGGGGGCTCCTACAATGAGCAGTTCTTC. This sequence encodes CSVLPAGGSYNEQFF.

The rearrangement joins TRBV11-2 to TRBJ2-2; no clear D. With 1 base removed from V and 7 bases from J, the gap between germline ends came to 7 bases. The CDR3 runs to 13 residues. CDR1 is SGHAT and CDR2 is FQNNGV in the germline V gene. The CDR3 reads CASSLAYGGELFF. CDR3 DNA sequence: TGTGCCAGCAGCTTAGCTTACGGCGGGGAGCTGTTTTTT.

The chain couples TRBV5-8 to TRBJ2-1, with a weak D call TRBD2 (5 bases). Trimming removed 5 bases from V and 6 bases from J, with 15 bases in between. The length of the CDR3 is 14 residues. The germline V gene encodes CDR1 SGHTS and CDR2 YDEGEE. The CDR3 DNA is TGTGCCAGCAGTTCTACTACTAGTTCCAATGAGCAGTTCTTC. It specifies CASSSTTSSNEQFF.

The V gene is TRBV9, the J gene TRBJ2-1; 8 bases map to TRBD2. Germline V CDR1 and CDR2: SGDLS, YYNGEE. This CDR3 is 16 amino acids long. J gave up 7 bases and V 2 bases, and 11 bases lay outside the gene matches. The CDR3 protein is CASSVDGTRGGNEQFF. Here the CDR3 DNA reads TGTGCCAGCAGCGTGGACGGGACTAGGGGGGGGAATGAGCAGTTCTTC.

The chain uses TRBV18 and TRBJ2-3, with D possibly matching TRBD2 (6 bases). Trimming stripped 3 bases from V and 7 bases from J, with 20 bases between. The V gene's germline CDR1 is KGHSH and CDR2 LQKENI. The CDR3 is 16 amino acids. Written as DNA, the CDR3 is TGTGCCAGCTCACCGGGACTTCCCGGGTGGGGGAATACGCAGTATTTT. Translation gives CASSPGLPGWGNTQYF.

The J gene is TRBJ1-4, the V gene TRBV4-1, with TRBD1 identical over 12 bases. V lost 3 bases to trimming and J lost 7 bases; unmatched junction nucleotides: 9. The length of the CDR3 is 17 residues. CDR1 is MGHRA and CDR2 is YSYEKL in the germline V gene. CDR3 nucleotide sequence: TGCGCCAGCAGCCAGGCCGGGACAGGGGGCAATGGTGAAAAACTGTTTTTT. Its protein product is CASSQAGTGGNGEKLFF.

The V and J genes are TRBV27 and TRBJ2-1, with TRBD2 matching 8 bases. The CDR3 runs 12 residues. Germline CDR1 reads MNHEY; CDR2 reads SMNVEV (reference sequence). V trimming: 7 bases; J trimming: 7 bases; junction bases outside the gene matches: 3. The CDR3 nucleotides are TGTGCCAGCACGTCGGGGGGGAATGAGCAGTTCTTC. Its translation: CASTSGGNEQFF.

In its sample, this clone ranks as medium-sized. The V and J genes are TRBV7-8 and TRBJ2-1; 8 bases match TRBD1. Per the germline V gene, CDR1 is SGHVS and CDR2 is FQNEAQ. The J segment lost 5 bases and the V segment lost 3 bases, leaving 6 bases of the junction unmatched. The length of the CDR3 is 15 residues. The CDR3 DNA is TGTGCCAGCAGCTTGCCCAGGGGGCCCCACAATGAGCAGTTCTTC. Its translation is CASSLPRGPHNEQFF.

This chain links TRBV7-9 with TRBJ2-7; 7 bases are shared with TRBD1. Germline values: CDR1 SEHNR, CDR2 FQNEAQ (reference sequence). Trimming at V came to 4 bases and at J to 5 bases, leaving 8 bases not matched to a gene. The CDR3 extends over 14 amino acids. Written as DNA, the CDR3 is TGTGCCAGCAGCTACCCCGCAGGGGGTAACGAGCAGTACTTC. Its translation is CASSYPAGGNEQYF.

This clone occurred once. This rearrangement joins TRBV28 to TRBJ2-7; 8 nucleotides match TRBD1. Looked up from germline, CDR1 is MDHEN and CDR2 is SYDVKM. The length of the CDR3 is 16 residues. V lost 3 bases, J lost 0 bases, and 7 bases stayed unmatched. The CDR3 loop is CASSLDTGGISYEQYF. Here the CDR3 DNA reads TGTGCCAGCAGTTTGGATACAGGGGGGATCTCCTACGAGCAGTACTTC.

As DNA, the CDR3 is TGTGCCAGCAGCTTAGGCGCGGGCTCTGGAAACACCATATATTTT. Protein: CASSLGAGSGNTIYF. The chain has TRBV7-2 and TRBJ1-3, with no clear D. The CDR3 sequence is 15 residues long. Germline V gene sequence: CDR1 SGHTA, CDR2 FQGNSA. V dropped 1 base and J dropped 0 bases, with 7 bases sitting between them.